Listed below are T cell receptor beta chains from one sample, sequenced in a study of blood T cells in healthy people across ages. In TCRdb, the 5' RACE reads were re-called with MiXCR into one record per CDR3 protein. The sample gives fewer than 2,000,000 distinct CDR3 sequences, around 42% of which show up once; under 25% is in the top ten. Sequenced: blood. The receptors were sampled from a human donor in good health. The CDR3 runs from the conserved cysteine through the conserved F or W. Fields, in order: J gene, D gene, clone size, V gene, CDR3 DNA, CDR3 protein. A D gene is named only where the DNA matches it firmly. Only some rows state a clone size, as once, few, many or a class for expanded clones.

j_gene: TRBJ1-6; d_gene: NA; abundance: NA; v_gene: TRBV7-9; CDR3nt: TGTGCCAGCAGAGCCACAGGGCTAAGCTCCTATAATTCACCCCTCCACTTT; CDR3aa: CASRATGLSSYNSPLHF
j_gene: TRBJ2-6; d_gene: TRBD1; abundance: NA; v_gene: TRBV28; CDR3nt: TGTGCCAGCAGTCAGACAGGGGGCCTTATAAGTGCCAACGTCCTGACTTTC; CDR3aa: CASSQTGGLISANVLTF
j_gene: TRBJ2-3; d_gene: TRBD2; abundance: once; v_gene: TRBV14; CDR3nt: TGTGCCAGCAGCCCCCGTCGGTCGGGGGGACCAGATACGCAGTATTTT; CDR3aa: CASSPRRSGGPDTQYF
j_gene: TRBJ2-3; d_gene: TRBD2; abundance: NA; v_gene: TRBV2; CDR3nt: TGTGCCAGCGATGGGAGGCTCCCCCTAGCGGATCGCACAGATACGCAGTATTTT; CDR3aa: CASDGRLPLADRTDTQYF
j_gene: TRBJ2-5; d_gene: NA; abundance: few; v_gene: TRBV20-1; CDR3nt: TGCAGTGCTAGAGATAGGACCGTCGGTACAGAGACCCAGTACTTC; CDR3aa: CSARDRTVGTETQYF
j_gene: TRBJ2-7; d_gene: NA; abundance: few; v_gene: TRBV28; CDR3nt: TGTGCCAGCAGTTTTCAAGGGGGGGGCTGGTACGAGCAGTACTTC; CDR3aa: CASSFQGGGWYEQYF
j_gene: TRBJ1-2; d_gene: NA; abundance: NA; v_gene: TRBV14; CDR3nt: TGTGCCAGCAGCCAAGTTAGGGGGACACTCTATGGCTACACCTTC; CDR3aa: CASSQVRGTLYGYTF
j_gene: TRBJ1-1; d_gene: NA; abundance: NA; v_gene: TRBV29-1; CDR3nt: TGCAGCGTTAAAGGGAATATGAACACTGAAGCTTTCTTT; CDR3aa: CSVKGNMNTEAFF
j_gene: TRBJ2-5; d_gene: NA; abundance: NA; v_gene: TRBV6-6; CDR3nt: TGTGCCAGCAGTTACACTTATAATGAGCAGTACTTC; CDR3aa: CASSYTYNEQYF
j_gene: TRBJ2-3; d_gene: TRBD2; abundance: few; v_gene: TRBV10-3; CDR3nt: TGTGCCATCGGCTCGACTAGCGGCGGGACAGATACGCAGTATTTT; CDR3aa: CAIGSTSGGTDTQYF
j_gene: TRBJ1-1; d_gene: TRBD1; abundance: few; v_gene: TRBV20-1; CDR3nt: TGCAGTGCTCCCACAGGGGGCACTGAAGCTTTCTTT; CDR3aa: CSAPTGGTEAFF
j_gene: TRBJ2-1; d_gene: NA; abundance: few; v_gene: TRBV5-1; CDR3nt: TGCGCCAGCAGCCTTTCGCTTTCCCAGCAGTTCTTC; CDR3aa: CASSLSLSQQFF
j_gene: TRBJ2-3; d_gene: TRBD2; abundance: few; v_gene: TRBV7-2; CDR3nt: TGTGCCAGCAGCGAGAGTAGCGGGGGCCCAGATACGCAGTATTTT; CDR3aa: CASSESSGGPDTQYF
j_gene: TRBJ2-2; d_gene: NA; abundance: NA; v_gene: TRBV4-3; CDR3nt: TGCGCCAGCAGCCAAGATCGAGAGACAACGAGCACCGGGGAGCTGTTTTTT; CDR3aa: CASSQDRETTSTGELFF
j_gene: TRBJ1-6; d_gene: NA; abundance: NA; v_gene: TRBV20-1; CDR3nt: TGCAGTGCTAGAGGGGTGGGGGGGGGCTATAATTCACCCCTCCACTTT; CDR3aa: CSARGVGGGYNSPLHF
j_gene: TRBJ1-1; d_gene: NA; abundance: NA; v_gene: TRBV7-8; CDR3nt: TGTGCCAGCAGCGCTACAGGGTCCACTGAAGCTTTCTTT; CDR3aa: CASSATGSTEAFF
j_gene: TRBJ1-3; d_gene: NA; abundance: NA; v_gene: TRBV7-9; CDR3nt: TGTGCCAGCAGCTTAGGCGAAGGGTCCGGAAACACCATATATTTT; CDR3aa: CASSLGEGSGNTIYF
j_gene: TRBJ2-7; d_gene: TRBD2; abundance: NA; v_gene: TRBV20-1; CDR3nt: TGCAGTGCTAGTCCTAGCGGGGTCTACGAGCAGTACTTC; CDR3aa: CSASPSGVYEQYF
j_gene: TRBJ1-2; d_gene: TRBD1; abundance: NA; v_gene: TRBV5-1; CDR3nt: TGCGCCAGCGGCTTAGGACAGGGCACCGATGGCTACACCTTC; CDR3aa: CASGLGQGTDGYTF
j_gene: TRBJ2-5; d_gene: NA; abundance: few; v_gene: TRBV7-8; CDR3nt: TGTGCCAGCCCCACCACCGAGACCCAGTACTTC; CDR3aa: CASPTTETQYF
j_gene: TRBJ2-4; d_gene: NA; abundance: NA; v_gene: TRBV5-1; CDR3nt: TGCGCCAGCAGCTTGGTACAGGGAGACATTCAGTACTTC; CDR3aa: CASSLVQGDIQYF
j_gene: TRBJ1-1; d_gene: NA; abundance: NA; v_gene: TRBV7-9; CDR3nt: TGTGCCAGCAGCTTAGTGGGGGACGCTGAAGCTTTCTTT; CDR3aa: CASSLVGDAEAFF
j_gene: TRBJ2-7; d_gene: NA; abundance: NA; v_gene: TRBV5-1; CDR3nt: TGCGCCAGCAGCCCGTGGAGGGATCCCGAGCAGTACTTC; CDR3aa: CASSPWRDPEQYF
j_gene: TRBJ1-2; d_gene: NA; abundance: few; v_gene: TRBV9; CDR3nt: TGTGCCAGCAGCGTAAATATGGGGAACTATGGCTACACCTTC; CDR3aa: CASSVNMGNYGYTF
j_gene: TRBJ2-1; d_gene: NA; abundance: NA; v_gene: TRBV9; CDR3nt: TGTGCCAGCAGCGTAGTAGGGGGGTCAGGAGGCGAGCAGTTCTTC; CDR3aa: CASSVVGGSGGEQFF
j_gene: TRBJ1-1; d_gene: TRBD1; abundance: NA; v_gene: TRBV29-1; CDR3nt: TGCAGCGTTGAGCGGCAGGGGGGCGCTGAAGCTTTCTTT; CDR3aa: CSVERQGGAEAFF
j_gene: TRBJ2-3; d_gene: TRBD1; abundance: NA; v_gene: TRBV29-1; CDR3nt: TGCAGCGTAGTGATCGGACAGGGGGCCCCAGATACGCAGTATTTT; CDR3aa: CSVVIGQGAPDTQYF
j_gene: TRBJ1-6; d_gene: NA; abundance: few; v_gene: TRBV12-3/TRBV12-4; CDR3nt: TGTGCCAGCAGTTTGAGAGCGGAAGGGAATTCACCCCTCCACTTT; CDR3aa: CASSLRAEGNSPLHF
j_gene: TRBJ2-3; d_gene: TRBD2; abundance: NA; v_gene: TRBV7-9; CDR3nt: TGTGCCAGCAGCTTCGACGGGAGGAACACGCAGTATTTT; CDR3aa: CASSFDGRNTQYF
j_gene: TRBJ2-7; d_gene: NA; abundance: few; v_gene: TRBV18; CDR3nt: TGTGCCAGCTCACCACCACTAGCGACAGGGGAAGAGCACTACGAGCAGTACTTC; CDR3aa: CASSPPLATGEEHYEQYF
j_gene: TRBJ2-6; d_gene: TRBD1; abundance: few; v_gene: TRBV6-5; CDR3nt: TGTGCCACTGGTAGGACAGGATCGGCTGGGGCCAACGTCCTGACTTTC; CDR3aa: CATGRTGSAGANVLTF
j_gene: TRBJ1-4; d_gene: NA; abundance: NA; v_gene: TRBV2; CDR3nt: TGTGCCAGCAGTGAAGGGGAGGGCAAAAAACTGTTTTTT; CDR3aa: CASSEGEGKKLFF
j_gene: TRBJ2-2; d_gene: NA; abundance: few; v_gene: TRBV29-1; CDR3nt: TGCAGCGTGGAGCCATATACCGGGGAGCTGTTTTTT; CDR3aa: CSVEPYTGELFF
j_gene: TRBJ1-6; d_gene: NA; abundance: many; v_gene: TRBV9; CDR3nt: TGTGCCAGCAGCGCAGGCAACTATAATTCACCCCTCCACTTT; CDR3aa: CASSAGNYNSPLHF
j_gene: TRBJ2-7; d_gene: NA; abundance: few; v_gene: TRBV27; CDR3nt: TGTGCCAGCAGTTTAGAGGGGCAGGGCCACGAGCAGTACTTC; CDR3aa: CASSLEGQGHEQYF
j_gene: TRBJ2-5; d_gene: NA; abundance: few; v_gene: TRBV12-3/TRBV12-4; CDR3nt: TGTGCCAGCAGTGCCGGGGTACAAGAGACCCAGTACTTC; CDR3aa: CASSAGVQETQYF
j_gene: TRBJ1-6; d_gene: NA; abundance: few; v_gene: TRBV9; CDR3nt: TGTGCCAGCAGCGAGGGGGGGGCAGGTTCACCCCTCCACTTT; CDR3aa: CASSEGGAGSPLHF
j_gene: TRBJ2-1; d_gene: TRBD2; abundance: NA; v_gene: TRBV6-1; CDR3nt: TGTGCCAGCAGTGAAGGGGTAGGACTAGCGGTCTACAATGAGCAGTTCTTC; CDR3aa: CASSEGVGLAVYNEQFF
j_gene: TRBJ2-7; d_gene: TRBD2; abundance: once; v_gene: TRBV7-3; CDR3nt: TGTGCCAGCAGCTCAAGACTAGCGGGGGACTGCGAGCAGTACTTC; CDR3aa: CASSSRLAGDCEQYF
j_gene: TRBJ2-1; d_gene: TRBD2; abundance: NA; v_gene: TRBV5-1; CDR3nt: TGCGCCAGCAGCTTGTGGGCGGGGGGAAAGAATGAGCAGTTCTTC; CDR3aa: CASSLWAGGKNEQFF
j_gene: TRBJ1-2; d_gene: TRBD1; abundance: many; v_gene: TRBV29-1; CDR3nt: TGCAGCGTTGGTAATCAGGGGGTTGGCTACACCTTC; CDR3aa: CSVGNQGVGYTF
j_gene: TRBJ2-5; d_gene: TRBD1; abundance: few; v_gene: TRBV2; CDR3nt: TGTGCCAGCAAACAGGGGGCTTTTAAGACCCAGTACTTC; CDR3aa: CASKQGAFKTQYF
j_gene: TRBJ2-5; d_gene: NA; abundance: NA; v_gene: TRBV10-3; CDR3nt: TGTGCCATCAGTGGAGGGGCCCAAGAGACCCGGTACTTC; CDR3aa: CAISGGAQETRYF
j_gene: TRBJ1-1; d_gene: NA; abundance: NA; v_gene: TRBV5-4; CDR3nt: NA; CDR3aa: CASSLVGTGTTFF
j_gene: TRBJ2-5; d_gene: NA; abundance: NA; v_gene: TRBV28; CDR3nt: TGTGCCAGCACTTCATGGGGGGCAGAGACCCAGTACTTC; CDR3aa: CASTSWGAETQYF
j_gene: TRBJ1-2; d_gene: NA; abundance: few; v_gene: TRBV6-5; CDR3nt: TGTGCCAGCAGTTACGGGACGGGCGGCTACACCTTC; CDR3aa: CASSYGTGGYTF
j_gene: TRBJ2-7; d_gene: NA; abundance: NA; v_gene: TRBV11-2; CDR3nt: TGTGCCAGCAGCCAAGGCGGGATGGGGCAGTACTTC; CDR3aa: CASSQGGMGQYF
j_gene: TRBJ2-5; d_gene: NA; abundance: NA; v_gene: TRBV29-1; CDR3nt: TGCAGCGGAGAGGAGGCCCAAGAGACCCAGTACTTC; CDR3aa: CSGEEAQETQYF
j_gene: TRBJ1-2; d_gene: TRBD1; abundance: few; v_gene: TRBV6-5; CDR3nt: TGTGCCAGCAGTATGGGACAGTCCTATGGCTACACCTTC; CDR3aa: CASSMGQSYGYTF
j_gene: TRBJ1-6; d_gene: TRBD1; abundance: few; v_gene: TRBV7-6; CDR3nt: TGTGCCAGCAGCTTACTGGGACAGTATAATTCACCCCTCCACTTT; CDR3aa: CASSLLGQYNSPLHF
j_gene: TRBJ2-5; d_gene: NA; abundance: NA; v_gene: TRBV2; CDR3nt: TGTGCCAGCAGTCCCGAGGTGGGGGTTAGGCAAGGGACCCAGTACTTC; CDR3aa: CASSPEVGVRQGTQYF
j_gene: TRBJ1-2; d_gene: TRBD1; abundance: NA; v_gene: TRBV19; CDR3nt: TGTGCCAGTAGTGTAGAGGGGACAGCTAACTATGGCTACACCTTC; CDR3aa: CASSVEGTANYGYTF
j_gene: TRBJ2-4; d_gene: NA; abundance: NA; v_gene: TRBV27; CDR3nt: TGTGCCAGCAGTCCCGGGCAGCCATTAAACATTCAGTACTTC; CDR3aa: CASSPGQPLNIQYF